This TCR beta chain is drawn from a study of blood T cell repertoires in COVID-19. Authors' data handling: Quantification of nucleated cells was approximated via reference gene primer amplification. The table came from immunoSEQ multiplex PCR; TCRdb's copy has only in-frame clones and leaves some out. That table furnishes V, J and clone size, whereas the DNA furnished D and trimming. The table lists approximately 160,000 clones, more than 85% of them singletons. This TCR was sampled from a man between 60 and 75 years old with COVID-19, enrolled during active disease. Sequenced sample: peripheral blood.

CDR3 nucleotide sequence: TGTGCCAGCAGCTTATTCAGCGGCTCTGGGGCCAACGTCCTGACTTTC. The encoded protein is CASSLFSGSGANVLTF. The chain links TRBV7-3 to TRBJ2-6; D might be TRBD2 (5 bases). Germline V gene sequence: CDR1 SGHTA, CDR2 FQGTGA. The CDR3 has 16 amino acids. V was shortened by 2 bases and J by 0 bases, with 8 bases between the two germline ends. Combining the CDR3 with reference TRBV7-3 and TRBJ2-6 gives the whole variable domain GAGVSQTPSNKVTEKGKYVELRCDPISGHTALYWYRQSLGQGPEFLIYFQGTGAADDSGLPNDRFFAVRPEGSVSTLKIQRTERGDSAVYLCASSLFSGSGANVLTFGAGSRLTVL.